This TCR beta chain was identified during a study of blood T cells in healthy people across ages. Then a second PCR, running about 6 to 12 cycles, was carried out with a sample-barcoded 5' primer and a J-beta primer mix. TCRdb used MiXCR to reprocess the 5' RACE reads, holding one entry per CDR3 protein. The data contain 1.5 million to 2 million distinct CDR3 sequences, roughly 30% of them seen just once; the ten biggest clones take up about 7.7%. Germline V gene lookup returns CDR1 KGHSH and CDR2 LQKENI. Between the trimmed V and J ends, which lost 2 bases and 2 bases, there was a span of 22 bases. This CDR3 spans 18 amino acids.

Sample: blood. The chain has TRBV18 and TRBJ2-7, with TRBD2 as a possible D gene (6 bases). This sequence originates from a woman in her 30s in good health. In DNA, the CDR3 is TGTGCCAGCTCACCAGGCCCTTCCGCGGGGAATCCACCCTACGAGCAGTACTTC. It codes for CASSPGPSAGNPPYEQYF.